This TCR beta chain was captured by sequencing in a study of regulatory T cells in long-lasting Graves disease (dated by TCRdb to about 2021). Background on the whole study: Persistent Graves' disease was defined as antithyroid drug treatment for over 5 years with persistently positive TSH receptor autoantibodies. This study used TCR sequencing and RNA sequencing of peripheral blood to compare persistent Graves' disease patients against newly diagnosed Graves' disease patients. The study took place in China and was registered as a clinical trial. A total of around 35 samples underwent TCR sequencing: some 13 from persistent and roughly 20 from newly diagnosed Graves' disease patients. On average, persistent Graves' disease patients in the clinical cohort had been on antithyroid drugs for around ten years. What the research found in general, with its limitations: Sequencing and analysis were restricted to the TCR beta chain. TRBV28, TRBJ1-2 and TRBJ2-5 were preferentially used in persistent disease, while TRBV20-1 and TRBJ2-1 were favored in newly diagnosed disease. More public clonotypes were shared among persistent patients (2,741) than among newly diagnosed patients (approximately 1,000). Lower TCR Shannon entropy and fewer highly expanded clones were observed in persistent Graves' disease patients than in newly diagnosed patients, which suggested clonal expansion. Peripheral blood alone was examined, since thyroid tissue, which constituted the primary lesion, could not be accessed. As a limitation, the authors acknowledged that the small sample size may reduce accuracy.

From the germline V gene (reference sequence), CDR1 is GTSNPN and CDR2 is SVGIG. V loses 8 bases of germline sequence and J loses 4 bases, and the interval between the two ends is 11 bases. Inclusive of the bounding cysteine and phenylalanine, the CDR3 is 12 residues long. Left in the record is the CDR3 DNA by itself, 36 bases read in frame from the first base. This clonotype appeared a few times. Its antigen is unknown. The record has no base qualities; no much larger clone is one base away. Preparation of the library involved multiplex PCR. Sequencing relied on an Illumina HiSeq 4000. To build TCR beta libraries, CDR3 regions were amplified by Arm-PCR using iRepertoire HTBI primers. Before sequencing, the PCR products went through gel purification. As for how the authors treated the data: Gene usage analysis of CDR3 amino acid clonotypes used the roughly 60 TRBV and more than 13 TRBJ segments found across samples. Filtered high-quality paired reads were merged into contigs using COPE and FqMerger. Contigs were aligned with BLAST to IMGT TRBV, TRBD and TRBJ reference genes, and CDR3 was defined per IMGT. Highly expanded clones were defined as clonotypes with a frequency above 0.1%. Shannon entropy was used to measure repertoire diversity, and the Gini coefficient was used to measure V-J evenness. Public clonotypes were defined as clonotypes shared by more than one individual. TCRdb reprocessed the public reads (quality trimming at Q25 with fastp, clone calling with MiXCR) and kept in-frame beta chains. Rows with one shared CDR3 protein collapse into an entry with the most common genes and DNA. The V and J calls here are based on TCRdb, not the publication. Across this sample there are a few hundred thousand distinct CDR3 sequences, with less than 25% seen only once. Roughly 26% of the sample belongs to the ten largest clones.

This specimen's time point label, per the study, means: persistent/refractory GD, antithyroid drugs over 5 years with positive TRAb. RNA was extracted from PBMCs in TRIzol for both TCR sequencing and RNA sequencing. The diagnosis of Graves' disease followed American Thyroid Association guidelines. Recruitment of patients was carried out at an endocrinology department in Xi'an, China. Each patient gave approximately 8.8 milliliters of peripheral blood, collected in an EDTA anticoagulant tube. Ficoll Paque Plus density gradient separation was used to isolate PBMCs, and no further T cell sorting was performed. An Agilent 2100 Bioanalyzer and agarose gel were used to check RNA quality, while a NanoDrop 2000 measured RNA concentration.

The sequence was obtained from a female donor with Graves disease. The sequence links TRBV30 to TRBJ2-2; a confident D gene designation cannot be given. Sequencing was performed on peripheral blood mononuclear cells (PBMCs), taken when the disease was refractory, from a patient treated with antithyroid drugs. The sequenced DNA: TGTGCCCGTCTCGAGGTCACCGGGGAGCTGTTTTTT. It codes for CARLEVTGELFF.